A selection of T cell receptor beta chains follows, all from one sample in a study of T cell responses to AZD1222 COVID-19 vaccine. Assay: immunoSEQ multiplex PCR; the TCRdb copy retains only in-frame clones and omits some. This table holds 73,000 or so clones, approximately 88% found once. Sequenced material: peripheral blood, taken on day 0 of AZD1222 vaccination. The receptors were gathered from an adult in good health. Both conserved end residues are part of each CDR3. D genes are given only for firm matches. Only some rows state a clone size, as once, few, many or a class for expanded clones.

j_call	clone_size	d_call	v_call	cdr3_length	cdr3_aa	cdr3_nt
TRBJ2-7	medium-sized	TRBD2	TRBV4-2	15	CASSQDLAGSYEQYF	TGTGCCAGCAGCCAAGATTTAGCGGGATCCTACGAGCAGTACTTC
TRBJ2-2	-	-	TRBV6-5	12	CASSYEGGELFF	TGTGCCAGCAGTTACGAGGGCGGGGAGCTGTTTTTT
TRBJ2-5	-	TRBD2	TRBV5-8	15	CASSLLSLAEETQYF	TGTGCCAGCAGCTTGTTATCGCTAGCGGAAGAGACCCAGTACTTC
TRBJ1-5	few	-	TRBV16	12	CASSQWGQPQHF	TGTGCCAGCAGCCAATGGGGTCAGCCCCAGCATTTT
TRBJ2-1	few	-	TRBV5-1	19	CASSLGRVQGQIKNNEQFF	TGCGCCAGCAGCTTGGGGCGCGTACAGGGCCAGATAAAAAACAATGAGCAGTTCTTC
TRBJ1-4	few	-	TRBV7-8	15	CASSPLLGDNEKLFF	TGTGCCAGCAGCCCCCTATTAGGTGATAATGAAAAACTGTTTTTT
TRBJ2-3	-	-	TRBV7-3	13	CASSLTPVGTQYF	TGTGCCAGCAGCTTAACGCCCGTGGGGACGCAGTATTTT
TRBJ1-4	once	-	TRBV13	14	CASSLFGRDEKLFF	TGTGCCAGCAGCTTATTCGGCAGGGATGAAAAACTGTTTTTT
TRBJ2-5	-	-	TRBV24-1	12	CATSQGEETQYF	TGTGCCACCAGTCAGGGTGAAGAGACCCAGTACTTC
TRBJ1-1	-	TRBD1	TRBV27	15	CATKPYNRGGTEAFF	TGTGCCACCAAACCATATAACAGGGGAGGCACTGAAGCTTTCTTT
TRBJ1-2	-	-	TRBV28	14	CASSLPIGGYGYTF	TGTGCCAGCAGTCTCCCGATCGGAGGCTATGGCTACACCTTC
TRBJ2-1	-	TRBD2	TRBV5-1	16	CASSWTSGSSYNEQFF	TGCGCCAGCAGCTGGACTAGCGGGAGCTCCTACAATGAGCAGTTCTTC
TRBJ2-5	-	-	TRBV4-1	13	CASSLRTEETQYF	TGCGCCAGCAGCCTACGGACAGAAGAGACCCAGTACTTC
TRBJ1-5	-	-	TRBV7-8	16	CASTSLRALVDQPQHF	TGTGCCAGCACTTCTCTCCGGGCCTTGGTCGATCAGCCCCAGCATTTT
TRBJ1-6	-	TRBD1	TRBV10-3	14	CAIRTTGDASPLHF	TGTGCCATCAGAACAACAGGGGATGCGTCTCCCCTCCACTTT
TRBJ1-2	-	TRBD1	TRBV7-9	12	CASSPTGDGYTF	TGTGCCAGCAGCCCGACAGGGGATGGTTACACCTTC
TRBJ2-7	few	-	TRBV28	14	CASSTDSGVYEQYF	TGTGCCAGCAGCACCGACAGTGGAGTATACGAGCAGTACTTC
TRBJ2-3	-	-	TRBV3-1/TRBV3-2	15	CASSQGPSRTDTQYF	TGTGCCAGCAGCCAAGGACCAAGCCGCACAGATACGCAGTATTTT
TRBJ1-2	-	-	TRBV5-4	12	CASRKGGYGYTF	TGTGCCAGCAGAAAAGGGGGCTATGGCTACACCTTC
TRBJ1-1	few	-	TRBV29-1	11	CSVAHTGEAFF	TGCAGCGTTGCCCACACAGGTGAAGCTTTCTTT
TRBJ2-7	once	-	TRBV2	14	CASSVRRNPYEQYF	TGTGCCAGCAGTGTTAGGCGAAATCCCTACGAGCAGTACTTC
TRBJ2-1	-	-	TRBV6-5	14	CASGVSGAYNEQFF	TGTGCCAGCGGGGTGTCGGGGGCTTACAATGAGCAGTTCTTC